The entry that follows covers one T cell receptor beta chain sequence. Its antigen remains unknown. V was pared by 1 base and J by 4 bases, with 14 bases between. Germline V gene lookup returns CDR1 MNHNS and CDR2 SASEGT. The CDR3 runs 16 residues. The hyperthyroidism patients had all been newly diagnosed, and their disease duration was under 2 months. Their ages ranged from 18 to 65 years. Authors of the study amplified TCR beta CDR3 regions from RNA transcripts. HTBI primers were employed in a first-round RT-PCR of the TCR CDR3. MiXCR was run by TCRdb on the multiplex PCR reads, yielding one entry per CDR3 protein. The sample contains around 580,000 distinct CDR3 sequences, 40% to 55% of which appear only once. The data belong to a study of T cells in Graves' hyperthyroidism and ophthalmopathy. Whole-study results and caveats: Clonotypes that were expanded in thyroid above 0.001 mostly appeared in blood too.

This TCR derives from a young woman with Graves' hyperthyroidism. The sample taken for sequencing was peripheral blood or thyroid tissue (not recorded which). The rearrangement joins TRBV6-1 to TRBJ1-5, with D uncertain. For the CDR3, the DNA is TGTGCCAGCAGTGAAGTGTTTACAGTCGGAAATCAGCCCCAGCATTTT. Translating gives CASSEVFTVGNQPQHF.